One and the same sample provided the 25 T cell receptor beta chains below, sequenced in a study of shared clonotypes between healthy human individuals. Sequencing was performed with immunoSEQ multiplex PCR; in TCRdb, only in-frame clones are kept and a portion is missing. Altogether 800,000 or so clones are present, about 96% being singletons, with the ten largest covering about 0.25%. Naive CD8 isolation took CD45RO-negative cells positively selected for CCR7 and excluded terminally differentiated effector memory CD45RA+ cells. Input material: naive CD8+ T cells sorted from blood. These receptors were taken from a man aged 25 to 45 in good health.

The rearrangement links TRBV28 to TRBJ2-7; TRBD2 agrees at 13 bases. The CDR3 extends over 15 amino acids. J lost 3 bases, V lost 6 bases, and 5 bases had no gene match. Germline CDR1 MDHEN, CDR2 SYDVKM. The CDR3 loop is CASSPGLAGVYEQYF. The CDR3 DNA follows: TGTGCCAGCAGCCCTGGACTAGCGGGGGTCTACGAGCAGTACTTC.

V is TRBV11-2 and J is TRBJ2-7; either TRBD1 or TRBD2 may fit D (5 bases each). This CDR3 region has 14 residues. Trimming took 5 bases from V and 2 from J, leaving 13 bases between them. The germline V gene encodes CDR1 SGHAT and CDR2 FQNNGV. CDR3 sequence: CASSPGRPTYEQYF. The CDR3 DNA is TGTGCCAGCAGCCCGGGACGGCCAACCTACGAGCAGTACTTC.

The V and J genes are TRBV6-1 and TRBJ2-1; D gene uncertain. The ends were cut back, 2 bases at V and 9 bases at J, with 11 bases in the middle. This CDR3 has 13 residues. The germline CDR1 and CDR2 sequences are MNHNS and SASEGT. Here the CDR3 reads CASSEIEASEQFF. The CDR3, as DNA: TGTGCCAGCAGTGAAATTGAGGCTTCTGAGCAGTTCTTC.

The gene calls are TRBV9 and TRBJ2-3; the match to TRBD1 covers 9 bases. Germline loops: CDR1 SGDLS, CDR2 YYNGEE. J lost 2 bases, V lost 2 bases, and 6 bases had no gene match. The length of the CDR3 is 16 residues. CDR3 protein: CASSVGQGGHTDTQYF. In DNA form, the CDR3 reads TGTGCCAGCAGCGTGGGACAGGGAGGGCACACAGATACGCAGTATTTT.

The V call is TRBV18, the J call TRBJ1-1, with D unclear. Trimming left V 4 bases short and J 2 bases short, with 17 bases between. The CDR3 is 16 amino acids. CDR1 and CDR2 (germline): KGHSH, LQKENI. CDR3 residues: CASSQPFAEVNTEAFF. The CDR3 nucleotides read TGTGCCAGCTCACAACCCTTTGCAGAAGTTAACACTGAAGCTTTCTTT.

This sequence joins TRBV10-1 and TRBJ2-7, with D possibly TRBD2 on 5 matching bases. V was trimmed by 0 bases and J by 4 bases, leaving 16 bases between them. CDR1 and CDR2 from the germline V gene are WNHNN and SYGVQD (reference sequence). This CDR3 has 16 amino acids. CDR3 sequence reads: CASSESPASYGYEQYF. CDR3 DNA sequence: TGCGCCAGCAGTGAGTCGCCGGCTAGCTATGGATACGAGCAGTACTTC.

The J gene is TRBJ2-7, the V gene TRBV4-1, with D perhaps TRBD1 (5 bases). Trimming removed 3 bases at V and 4 bases at J, with 13 bases between. CDR1 and CDR2 (germline): MGHRA, YSYEKL. The CDR3 spans 14 residues. Written as DNA, the CDR3 is TGCGCCAGCAGCCAGCCGACAGAAGGATACGAGCAGTACTTC. It specifies CASSQPTEGYEQYF.

This clone was counted a few times. The gene calls are TRBV20-1 and TRBJ2-7; no definite D call. This CDR3 spans 11 amino acids. With 0 bases removed from V and 9 bases from J, the gap between germline ends came to 9 bases. Per the germline V gene, CDR1 is DFQATT and CDR2 is SNEGSKA (reference sequence). CDR3 region: CSARDQALQYF. Written as DNA, the CDR3 is TGCAGTGCTAGAGATCAGGCGTTGCAGTACTTC.

About this clone itself: With a much larger clone just one base away, this may be a read error. The chain joins TRBV7-9 to TRBJ2-1; D unresolved. The germline V and J ends were trimmed by 3 bases and 7 bases, with 4 bases remaining between them. CDR1 is SEHNR and CDR2 is FQNEAQ in the germline V gene (reference sequence). The CDR3 runs 11 residues. CDR3 amino acids: CASSLENEQFF. The CDR3 DNA follows: TGTGCCAGCAGCTTGGAGAATGAGCAGTTCTTC.

This sequence joins TRBV7-3 and TRBJ2-1; TRBD1 matches 8 bases. CDR1 is SGHTA, CDR2 FQGTGA, per germline. Trimming removed 2 bases from V and 8 bases from J; junction bases left unmatched: 8. CDR3 size: 15 residues. The CDR3 loop is CASSLGQGAPDEQFF. For the CDR3, the DNA is TGTGCCAGCAGCTTAGGGCAGGGGGCGCCGGATGAGCAGTTCTTC.

The chain is built from TRBV27 and TRBJ2-3; D call uncertain. The CDR3 is 11 amino acids. Germline V gene lookup returns CDR1 MNHEY and CDR2 SMNVEV (reference sequence). Deletions cut 10 bases from V and 1 base from J, with 6 bases between. DNA of the CDR3: TGTGCCATCCACCGCACAGATACGCAGTATTTT. Protein: CAIHRTDTQYF.

This chain links TRBV5-5 with TRBJ1-2, with D perhaps TRBD1 (5 bases). V was pared by 4 bases and J by 0 bases, with 10 bases between. Germline assignment: CDR1 SGHKS and CDR2 YYEKEE (reference sequence). The CDR3 spans 14 residues. The CDR3 sequence is CASSPGGANYGYTF. For the CDR3, the DNA is TGTGCCAGCAGCCCGGGGGGAGCTAACTATGGCTACACCTTC.

The chain is built from TRBV9 and TRBJ2-6; no clear D. V lost 0 bases and J 0 bases, leaving 10 bases between the germline ends. CDR1 is SGDLS, CDR2 YYNGEE, per germline. The CDR3 length is 17 residues. CDR3 DNA sequence: TGTGCCAGCAGCGTAGAGGACGGAAGCTCTGGGGCCAACGTCCTGACTTTC. It translates to CASSVEDGSSGANVLTF.

This sequence joins TRBV27 and TRBJ2-7, with D maybe TRBD1 (6 bases). The CDR3 runs 18 residues. Germline values: CDR1 MNHEY, CDR2 SMNVEV (reference sequence). The V gene lost 5 bases and the J gene lost 5 bases, with 28 bases spanning the gap. The CDR3 loop reads CASSQTGYFRYGQDEQYF. In nucleotides, the CDR3 is TGTGCCAGCAGTCAAACAGGGTACTTCAGATACGGGCAGGACGAGCAGTACTTC.

Remarks on this clone: This CDR3 is also generated by other DNA sequences in the sample. V gene TRBV6-5 combines with J gene TRBJ2-7; D gene uncertain. V was pared by 4 bases and J by 4 bases, with 5 bases between. This CDR3 spans 11 amino acids. CDR1 and CDR2 from the germline V gene are MNHEY and SVGAGI. The CDR3 DNA reads as TGTGCCAGCAGTTTGGGGTACGAGCAGTACTTC. This gives the protein CASSLGYEQYF.

The chain joins TRBV7-9 to TRBJ1-1, with D perhaps matching TRBD1 (5 bases). V dropped 7 bases and J dropped 5 bases, with 14 bases sitting between them. The CDR3 consists of 13 residues. The germline V gene encodes CDR1 SEHNR and CDR2 FQNEAQ (reference sequence). The DNA of the CDR3 is TGTGCCAGCACCTCGGGGGTCTTGACTGAAGCTTTCTTT. Its translation is CASTSGVLTEAFF.

This sequence joins TRBV7-7 and TRBJ2-1; maybe TRBD2 (5 bases). CDR3 size: 15 residues. Between the trimmed V and J ends, which lost 1 base and 9 bases, there was a span of 16 bases. The germline gives CDR1 SSHAT, CDR2 FNYEAQ (reference sequence). The CDR3 is CASSLGAGPAGEQFF. The DNA of the CDR3 is TGTGCCAGCAGCTTAGGGGCCGGTCCTGCGGGTGAGCAGTTCTTC.

This rearrangement joins TRBV28 to TRBJ2-1; TRBD1 agrees at 9 bases. Trimming removed 7 bases from V and 7 bases from J; junction bases left unmatched: 8. This CDR3 region has 14 residues. The germline gives CDR1 MDHEN, CDR2 SYDVKM. The CDR3 bases are TGTGCCAGCAAGTCCGGGACAGGGATTAATGAGCAGTTCTTC. Amino acids: CASKSGTGINEQFF.

This chain connects TRBV4-3 to TRBJ1-4; 7 nucleotides line up with TRBD1. V lost 2 bases, J lost 1 base, and 4 bases stayed unmatched. Germline V gene sequence: CDR1 LGHNA, CDR2 YSLEER. This CDR3 has 16 residues. In nucleotides, the CDR3 is TGCGCCAGCAGCCAATCTAACAGGGGAACTAATGAAAAACTGTTTTTT. Its protein product is CASSQSNRGTNEKLFF.

The chain employs TRBV27 and TRBJ2-3; 9 nucleotides line up with TRBD2. Germline lookup yields CDR1 MNHEY and CDR2 SMNVEV (reference sequence). The CDR3 has 15 residues. V trimming: 2 bases; J trimming: 2 bases; junction bases outside the gene matches: 2. The CDR3 DNA is TGTGCCAGCAGTTTAAGGACTAGCGACACAGATACGCAGTATTTT. Translation: CASSLRTSDTDTQYF.

The V call is TRBV6-5, the J call TRBJ1-1, with D perhaps matching TRBD1 (5 bases). V lost 6 bases and J 4 bases, leaving 9 bases between the germline ends. Looked up from germline, CDR1 is MNHEY and CDR2 is SVGAGI. The CDR3 extends over 12 amino acids. CDR3 protein: CASSGTGTEAFF. In DNA, the CDR3 is TGTGCCAGCAGCGGGACTGGCACTGAAGCTTTCTTT.

Here the CDR3 reads CASSDGGYEQYF. As DNA, the CDR3 is TGTGCCAGCAGCGATGGGGGATACGAGCAGTACTTC. The chain uses TRBV27 and TRBJ2-7, with D tentatively TRBD1 or TRBD2 (5 bases each). Germline V gene sequence: CDR1 MNHEY, CDR2 SMNVEV (reference sequence). V dropped 6 bases and J dropped 4 bases, with 10 bases sitting between them. This CDR3 has 12 amino acids.

The V gene is TRBV14, the J gene TRBJ2-5; unclear D gene. From germline, CDR1 is SGHDN and CDR2 FVKESK. V was shortened by 2 bases and J by 6 bases, with 13 bases between the two germline ends. The CDR3 runs to 14 residues. For the CDR3, the DNA is TGTGCCAGCAGCCAAATTGGCACTCAAAAGACCCAGTACTTC. Its protein product is CASSQIGTQKTQYF. Full variable domain (outside the CDR3, taken from reference TRBV14 and TRBJ2-5): EAGVTQFPSHSVIEKGQTVTLRCDPISGHDNLYWYRRVMGKEIKFLLHFVKESKQDESGMPNNRFLAERTGGTYSTLKVQPAELEDSGVYFCASSQIGTQKTQYFGPGTRLLVL.

The chain has TRBV27 and TRBJ2-7; 8 positions agree with TRBD2. V was clipped by 4 bases and J by 7 bases; unmatched bases: 9. This CDR3 is 14 amino acids long. The germline CDR1 and CDR2 sequences are MNHEY and SMNVEV (reference sequence). The CDR3 DNA sequence: TGTGCCAGCAGTTCCACCCCCGCGGGAGGAGAGCAGTACTTC. Amino acids: CASSSTPAGGEQYF.

The V call is TRBV6-4, the J call TRBJ1-5; TRBD1 is a possible D gene (5 bases). This CDR3 contains 14 residues. Trimming left V 8 bases short and J 0 bases short, with 11 bases between. Germline V gene lookup returns CDR1 MRHNA and CDR2 SNTAGT. The CDR3 loop reads CASLGRYSNQPQHF. The CDR3 DNA reads as TGTGCCAGCCTGGGGCGATATAGCAATCAGCCCCAGCATTTT.